Following are 15 T cell receptor beta chains from one sample sequenced in a study of long-term antiretroviral therapy in people with HIV. At survey level, the immunoSEQ assay was run in its v3.0 version. Measured with immunoSEQ multiplex PCR; TCRdb has only the in-frame clones, and not every one. In the table there are around 21,000 clones, roughly 80% of which are singletons. The sample consisted of unsorted PBMCs, taken 0.2 years after starting antiretroviral therapy. Every receptor here comes from a woman aged 30 to 39 with HIV.

The chain is built from TRBV11-2 and TRBJ2-7; 10 nucleotides match TRBD2. From germline, CDR1 is SGHAT and CDR2 FQNNGV. The CDR3 length is 16 residues. Trimming removed 4 bases from V and 3 bases from J; junction bases left unmatched: 9. The CDR3, as DNA: TGTGCCAGCAGCTCCCTCCCTAGCGGGGGTCACTACGAGCAGTACTTC. Translating it yields CASSSLPSGGHYEQYF.

The J gene is TRBJ2-5, the V gene TRBV11-2, with unresolved D. The CDR3 sequence is 15 residues long. From germline, CDR1 is SGHAT and CDR2 FQNNGV. Trimming pared 4 bases from V and 3 bases from J, leaving 15 bases between. CDR3 amino acids: CASSSPLLTKETQYF. CDR3 DNA sequence: TGTGCCAGCAGCTCTCCCCTCTTGACGAAAGAGACCCAGTACTTC. The full variable domain, completed using reference TRBV11-2 and TRBJ2-5, is EAGVAQSPRYKIIEKRQSVAFWCNPISGHATLYWYQQILGQGPKLLIQFQNNGVVDDSQLPKDRFSAERLKGVDSTLKIQPAKLEDSAVYLCASSSPLLTKETQYFGPGTRLLVL.

The genes are TRBV9 and TRBJ1-2; TRBD1 aligns across 7 bases. Losses at the gene ends were 6 bases for V and 4 bases for J; bases not matched to a gene: 15. The length of the CDR3 is 16 residues. CDR1 is SGDLS and CDR2 is YYNGEE in the germline V gene. CDR3: CASTPLIAGGVYGYTF. CDR3 sequence (DNA): TGTGCCAGCACCCCTTTAATTGCAGGGGGAGTCTATGGCTACACCTTC.

The J gene is TRBJ2-7, the V gene TRBV5-6; D is unresolved. CDR3 length: 15 residues. CDR1 is SGHDT, CDR2 YYEEEE, per germline. The ends were cut back, 4 bases at V and 0 bases at J, with 14 bases in the middle. CDR3 in DNA: TGTGCCAGCAGCACAAAAACTCGGTACTCCTACGAGCAGTACGTC. This gives the protein CASSTKTRYSYEQYV.

The V gene is TRBV7-9, the J gene TRBJ1-3; TRBD1 might be the D (5 bases). Germline V gives CDR1 SEHNR, CDR2 FQNEAQ (reference sequence). The CDR3 runs 16 residues. The V and J ends lost 6 bases and 3 bases respectively, with 18 bases between them. The CDR3 region is CASSIRTGNSGNTIYF. The CDR3 DNA follows: TGTGCCAGCAGTATTAGAACAGGCAACAGTGGAAACACCATATATTTT.

The chain recombines TRBV4-2 with TRBJ1-1, with 7 positions matching TRBD1. The germline gives CDR1 LGHNA, CDR2 YNFKEQ. V lost 3 bases and J lost 8; bases outside the gene matches: 12. The CDR3 contains 15 residues. The DNA of the CDR3 is TGTGCCAGCAGCCAGAACCACCAGGGGGGTTCCGAAGCTTTCTTT. Its protein product is CASSQNHQGGSEAFF.

This chain connects TRBV2 to TRBJ2-3; TRBD1 matches at 9 bases. The V gene end was trimmed by 8 bases and the J gene end by 1 base; junction bases not matched to a gene: 10. Germline V gives CDR1 SNHLY, CDR2 FYNNEI. The CDR3 spans 16 residues. Here the CDR3 reads CASPSIRDRGTDTQYF. The CDR3 nucleotides read TGTGCCAGCCCCTCCATCCGGGACAGGGGCACAGATACGCAGTATTTT.

The chain has TRBV19 and TRBJ1-3, with 8 bases identical to TRBD1. The V segment lost 2 bases and the J segment 7 bases; nucleotides outside the gene matches: 10. Germline loops: CDR1 LNHDA, CDR2 SQIVND (reference sequence). CDR3 length: 16 residues. CDR3 region: CASSISAGGNRNTIYF. In nucleotides, the CDR3 is TGTGCCAGTAGTATATCGGCAGGGGGCAATCGGAACACCATATATTTT.

The chain employs TRBV5-1 and TRBJ1-1; D not certain. The CDR3 is made up of 15 amino acids. Germline V gene sequence: CDR1 SGHRS, CDR2 YFSETQ. V was pared by 3 bases and J by 4 bases, with 16 bases between. CDR3 bases: TGCGCCAGCAGCTCCTCATCGCCCCCAACCACTGAAGCTTTCTTT. Its protein product is CASSSSSPPTTEAFF.

This clone was recorded only once. The V gene is TRBV6-5, the J gene TRBJ2-3; 11 positions agree with TRBD1. CDR3 length equals 16 residues. Trimming at V came to 4 bases and at J to 2 bases, leaving 5 bases not matched to a gene. Germline values: CDR1 MNHEY, CDR2 SVGAGI. CDR3 protein: CASSSWTGGITDTQYF. CDR3 DNA: TGTGCCAGCAGTTCCTGGACAGGGGGCATCACAGATACGCAGTATTTT.

This clone was recorded once. The chain combines TRBV6-1 with TRBJ2-7, with no clear D. V was shortened by 6 bases and J by 7 bases, with 10 bases between the two germline ends. Germline lookup yields CDR1 MNHNS and CDR2 SASEGT. The CDR3 has 11 amino acids. The CDR3: CASRGMEEQYV. In nucleotides, the CDR3 is TGTGCCAGCAGAGGAATGGAGGAGCAGTACGTC.

The chain couples TRBV2 to TRBJ1-1, with no clear D. Germline CDR1 and CDR2: SNHLY and FYNNEI. The CDR3 is made up of 15 amino acids. Trimming cost V 7 bases and J 1 base, with 16 bases left between them. The CDR3 here is CASIRPDYRNTEAFF. CDR3 in DNA: TGTGCCAGCATCAGACCGGATTACAGGAACACTGAAGCTTTCTTT.

The chain recombines TRBV6-5 with TRBJ1-3; unclear D gene. V gave up 4 bases and J gave up 0 bases, with 13 bases separating them. Germline lookup yields CDR1 MNHEY and CDR2 SVGAGI. The CDR3 contains 16 residues. The CDR3 sequence: CASSSFRPTSGNTIYF. DNA of the CDR3: TGTGCCAGCAGTTCTTTCCGTCCTACCTCTGGAAACACCATATATTTT.

As for this clone: The junction departs from germline at one end; a sequencing error may be responsible. This chain connects TRBV6-1 to TRBJ1-1; 7 bases are shared with TRBD1. The germline gives CDR1 MNHNS, CDR2 SASEGT. This CDR3 comprises 13 residues. The CDR3 DNA follows: TGTGCCAGCAGAGAAGACAGGGTCACTGAAGCTTTCTTT. Protein sequence: CASREDRVTEAFF.

This clone was counted between two and nine times. The chain carries TRBV15 and TRBJ1-4; 7 bases map to TRBD1. The germline V gene has CDR1 LNHNV and CDR2 YYDKDF (reference sequence). V gave up 3 bases and J gave up 7 bases; unmatched junction bases: 14. The CDR3 runs 17 residues. The CDR3 protein is CATSRPRGIGGGEKLFF. As DNA, the CDR3 is TGTGCCACCAGCAGGCCTAGAGGCATAGGGGGCGGTGAAAAACTGTTTTTT.